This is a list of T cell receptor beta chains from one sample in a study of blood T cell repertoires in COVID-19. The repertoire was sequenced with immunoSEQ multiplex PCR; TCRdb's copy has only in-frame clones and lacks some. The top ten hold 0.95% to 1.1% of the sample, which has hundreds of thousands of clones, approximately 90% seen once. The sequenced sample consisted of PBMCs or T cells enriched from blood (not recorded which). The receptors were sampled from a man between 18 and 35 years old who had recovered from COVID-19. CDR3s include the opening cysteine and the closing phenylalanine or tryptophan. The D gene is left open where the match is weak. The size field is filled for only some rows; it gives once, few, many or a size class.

TGTGCCAGCAGCGTAGGGACAGTGAGGAATCAGCCCCAGCATTTT CASSVGTVRNQPQHF NA TRBJ1-5 NA TRBV9
TGTGCCAGCAGCGTTATCAGGGTCCCCGAGCAGTACTTC CASSVIRVPEQYF NA TRBJ2-7 NA TRBV2
TGCGCCAGCAGCTTGGCGCCAGCGGGGGGCACAGATACGCAGTATTTT CASSLAPAGGTDTQYF TRBD2 TRBJ2-3 NA TRBV5-1
TGTGCCAGCAGCCAAGAGCTAGCCCCTAGGACGCAGTATTTT CASSQELAPRTQYF NA TRBJ2-3 NA TRBV3-1/TRBV3-2
TGCAGTGCTAGTGGAGGACAGGGCTCCTCCTACGAGCAGTACTTC CSASGGQGSSYEQYF TRBD1 TRBJ2-7 NA TRBV20-1
TGTGCCAGCAGTGAACAGGGGAGGGGTCAGCCCCAGCATTTT CASSEQGRGQPQHF NA TRBJ1-5 NA TRBV2
TGCGCCAGCAGCCGGGGGACAGAAGGCACTGAAGCTTTCTTT CASSRGTEGTEAFF TRBD1 TRBJ1-1 NA TRBV5-1
TGTGCCAGCAGCCCCCTCAGGCCCAGGGGGCAGTTCTTC CASSPLRPRGQFF NA TRBJ2-1 NA TRBV6-5
TGTGCCAGCAGCCTATCACAGGGGGCCTACGAGCAGTACTTC CASSLSQGAYEQYF TRBD1 TRBJ2-7 NA TRBV3-1/TRBV3-2
TGTGCCACTTCCGGGGGGACACACTCTGGAAACACCATATATTTT CATSGGTHSGNTIYF NA TRBJ1-3 NA TRBV7-2
TGTGCCAGCAGTTTAGCAGGGACAAATGAAGCTTTCTTT CASSLAGTNEAFF NA TRBJ1-1 NA TRBV28
TGTGCCAGCAGCCAGGGTTACTCCTACGAGCAGTACTTC CASSQGYSYEQYF NA TRBJ2-7 NA TRBV7-3
TGTGCCAGCAGCCAAAAATGGTCTAGCGGGAGCCACATTCAGTACTTC CASSQKWSSGSHIQYF TRBD2 TRBJ2-4 NA TRBV3-1/TRBV3-2
TGTGCCAGCAGTTCCCCGACTAGCGGGAGCTACGAGCAGTACTTC CASSSPTSGSYEQYF TRBD2 TRBJ2-7 NA TRBV27
TGTGCCAGCAGTTACGACAGGAGGAACACTGAAGCTTTCTTT CASSYDRRNTEAFF NA TRBJ1-1 once TRBV6-5
TGTGCCAGCAGCCCCCATTATCCGGGACTAGCGGGTACCGAGCAGTACTTC CASSPHYPGLAGTEQYF TRBD2 TRBJ2-7 NA TRBV16
TGCGCCAGCAGCCAAGTAAAGACTGACAGGGGGGGAGAAACCTTC CASSQVKTDRGGETF TRBD1 TRBJ1-2 few TRBV4-1
TGTGCCAGCAGTCAGCTAGGAGAGACCCAGTACTTC CASSQLGETQYF NA TRBJ2-5 NA TRBV6-2/TRBV6-3
TGTGCCAGCAGCCCCACCGGGGGGGCGCGAAGCTACGAGCAGTACTTC CASSPTGGARSYEQYF TRBD2 TRBJ2-7 NA TRBV3-1/TRBV3-2
TGCACCTCGCGGGGGCCCACAGATACGCAGTATTTT CTSRGPTDTQYF NA TRBJ2-3 NA TRBV29-1
TGTGCCAGTAGCGTCCTGGGTCCTAGCGATGAAAAACTGTTTTTT CASSVLGPSDEKLFF NA TRBJ1-4 NA TRBV19
TGCGCCAGCAGCCCAGGACAGGGGGCAAGTGGCTACACCTTC CASSPGQGASGYTF TRBD1 TRBJ1-2 once TRBV5-1
TGTGCCAGCAGCAACATCTACGAGCAGTACTTC CASSNIYEQYF NA TRBJ2-7 NA TRBV5-4
TGCGCCAGCAGCTTGGCGGGAGGGAATTACAATGAGCAGTTCTTC CASSLAGGNYNEQFF TRBD2 TRBJ2-1 NA TRBV5-1